This TCR beta chain was captured by sequencing in a study of blood T cell repertoires in COVID-19. Study as a whole: COVID-19 samples collected from the United States, Italy and Spain covered acute and convalescent phases.

Source study methods: Amplification with reference gene primers provided the estimates of nucleated cell counts. The assay was immunoSEQ multiplex PCR, and TCRdb's table has in-frame clones only and misses some. Clone size and the V and J calls come from that table; the DNA yielded D and trimming. The sample shows 200,000 to 300,000 clones, about 87% of them seen only once. With V trimmed by 5 bases and J by 4 bases, 6 bases remained unmatched. Germline CDR1 and CDR2: SGHVS and FNYEAQ. The CDR3 is made up of 14 amino acids. Sequences were obtained from peripheral blood. V usage is TRBV7-6 and J usage is TRBJ1-1; 8 bases agree with TRBD1. The receptor comes from a woman aged 55-70 years with COVID-19, enrolled during active disease. CDR3 nucleotides: TGTGCCAGCAGCGCGCGACAGGGGCGCACTGAAGCTTTCTTT. It codes for CASSARQGRTEAFF.